Each of the 30 T cell receptor beta chains below was sequenced from the same sample in a study of vaccination effects on CD4 cells after COVID-19. The antigens of these receptors remain unknown. Assay: immunoSEQ multiplex PCR; the TCRdb copy retains only in-frame clones and omits some. The sample carries some 40,000 clones, under 85% recorded once. Cells that had been cultured for less than eleven days were the source of isolated CD4+ T cells. This material consisted of CD4+ T cells from PBMCs cultured without peptide, taken before COVID-19 vaccination. Every receptor here comes from a human donor who received a COVID-19 vaccine.

In its sample, this clone ranks as medium-sized (0.01 to 0.1%). CDR3: CASSVLGTSGNTGELFF. The CDR3 bases are TGTGCCAGCAGCGTACTCGGGACTAGCGGGAACACCGGGGAGCTGTTTTTT. This rearrangement joins TRBV9 to TRBJ2-2, with TRBD2 matching over 11 bases. With V trimmed by 1 base and J by 1 base, 3 bases remained unmatched. The CDR3 contains 17 residues. Germline V gene lookup returns CDR1 SGDLS and CDR2 YYNGEE.

The chain couples TRBV9 to TRBJ1-1; the D gene is possibly TRBD1 (5 bases). Trimming pared 0 bases from V and 0 bases from J, leaving 12 bases between. From germline, CDR1 is SGDLS and CDR2 YYNGEE. The CDR3 runs to 16 residues. The DNA for the CDR3 is TGTGCCAGCAGCGTAGGTCTGTGGGGCCTGAACACTGAAGCTTTCTTT. Translation gives CASSVGLWGLNTEAFF.

The chain joins TRBV5-5 to TRBJ2-5, with 9 bases matching TRBD2. The CDR3 sequence is 16 residues long. V dropped 0 bases and J dropped 4; count of bases not matched to a gene: 7. The V gene's germline CDR1 is SGHKS and CDR2 YYEKEE (reference sequence). The CDR3 reads CASSLGSRAGGETQYF. CDR3 sequence (DNA): TGTGCCAGCAGCTTGGGGTCTCGAGCGGGGGGAGAGACCCAGTACTTC.

This rearrangement joins TRBV29-1 to TRBJ1-1; tentatively, D is TRBD1 (6 bases). This CDR3 region has 11 residues. CDR1 and CDR2 (germline): SQVTM, ANQGSEA. Deletions cut 6 bases from V and 8 bases from J, with 13 bases between. Here the CDR3 reads CSVNQGTEAFF. In nucleotides, the CDR3 is TGCAGCGTGAATCAGGGGACGGAAGCTTTCTTT.

This clone was recorded a few times. The V and J genes are TRBV30 and TRBJ1-5; possibly TRBD1 for D (5 bases). Trimming cost V 2 bases and J 5 bases, with 10 bases left between them. The germline V gene encodes CDR1 GTSNPN and CDR2 SVGIG (reference sequence). This CDR3 region has 13 residues. CDR3 amino acids: CAWSTGGDQPQHF. CDR3 bases: TGTGCCTGGAGTACGGGAGGGGATCAGCCCCAGCATTTT.

The chain employs TRBV6-2 or TRBV6-3 and TRBJ2-3; no reliable D call. CDR1 is MNHEY and CDR2 is SVGEGT in the germline V gene. This CDR3 region has 13 residues. Trimming pared 5 bases from V and 2 bases from J, leaving 8 bases between. CDR3 region: CASSPHNTDTQYF. In DNA, the CDR3 is TGTGCCAGCAGTCCACATAACACAGATACGCAGTATTTT.

The V and J genes are TRBV7-8 and TRBJ1-1; possible D gene TRBD1, 6 bases. The ends were cut back, 3 bases at V and 3 bases at J, with 17 bases in the middle. Germline-derived CDR1 and CDR2 are SGHVS and FQNEAQ. The CDR3 is made up of 16 amino acids. CDR3 sequence reads: CASSLGFRGRYTEAFF. CDR3 bases: TGTGCCAGCAGCTTGGGGTTCAGGGGTAGATACACTGAAGCTTTCTTT.

J is TRBJ2-2 and V is TRBV4-1; D could derive from TRBD1 or TRBD2 (5 bases each). The CDR3 loop spans 17 amino acids. Trimming pared 1 base from V and 4 bases from J, leaving 16 bases between. CDR1 and CDR2 (germline): MGHRA, YSYEKL. CDR3 protein: CASSQGGREISTGELFF. For the CDR3, the DNA is TGCGCCAGCAGCCAAGGCGGCAGGGAGATTTCCACCGGGGAGCTGTTTTTT.

This clone has a handful of counts. V and J are TRBV7-9 and TRBJ2-2; D uncertain. Per the germline V gene, CDR1 is SEHNR and CDR2 is FQNEAQ (reference sequence). Trimming pared 11 bases from V and 2 bases from J, leaving 3 bases between. CDR3 length: 10 amino acids. CDR3 in amino acids: CAGNTGELFF. Here the CDR3 DNA reads TGTGCCGGAAACACCGGGGAGCTGTTTTTT.

This clone was seen a few times. The gene calls are TRBV15 and TRBJ2-5, with 7 positions matching TRBD2. V shed 3 bases and J 1 base; nucleotides not matched to a gene: 11. CDR3 length: 17 amino acids. CDR1 and CDR2 from the germline V gene are LNHNV and YYDKDF (reference sequence). The CDR3 DNA reads as TGTGCCACCAGCAGCGACCGGGTCTGGGGGGGCCAAGAGACCCAGTACTTC. Protein product: CATSSDRVWGGQETQYF.

This chain joins TRBV6-6 and TRBJ2-3; 7 bases fit TRBD2. The CDR3 runs 15 residues. The germline V gene encodes CDR1 MNHNY and CDR2 SVGAGI (reference sequence). V shed 0 bases and J 2 bases; nucleotides not matched to a gene: 2. The CDR3 nucleotides are TGTGCCAGCAGTTACTCCGGGACTAACACAGATACGCAGTATTTT. Translation gives CASSYSGTNTDTQYF.

V is TRBV5-4 and J is TRBJ2-7; tentatively, D is TRBD1 or TRBD2 (5 bases each). The CDR3 has 19 amino acids. In germline, CDR1 is SGHNT, CDR2 YYREEE (reference sequence). V was cut by 0 bases and J by 5 bases, with 27 bases left in between. CDR3 residues: CASSLGPLPPRVDGDEQYF. CDR3 nucleotide sequence: TGTGCCAGCAGCTTGGGGCCCTTGCCCCCCAGGGTTGACGGGGACGAGCAGTACTTC.

This clone was recorded once. The identical CDR3 is also encoded by other nucleotide sequences in the sample. This CDR3 reads CASSFRGTNTGELFF. The CDR3 DNA reads TGCGCCAGCAGCTTTCGGGGGACGAACACCGGGGAGCTGTTTTTT. The chain combines TRBV5-1 with TRBJ2-2; D may be TRBD2 (6 bases). V was clipped by 2 bases and J by 0 bases, with 8 bases between them. Per the germline V gene, CDR1 is SGHRS and CDR2 is YFSETQ. The CDR3 is made up of 15 amino acids. Drawing the rest from reference TRBV5-1 and TRBJ2-2, the complete variable domain is KAGVTQTPRYLIKTRGQQVTLSCSPISGHRSVSWYQQTPGQGLQFLFEYFSETQRNKGNFPGRFSGRQFSNSRSEMNVSTLELGDSALYLCASSFRGTNTGELFFGEGSRLTVL.

V usage is TRBV4-2 and J usage is TRBJ2-3; D gene uncertain. The CDR3 extends over 13 amino acids. Trimming took off 1 base at V and 4 bases at J, with 6 bases between the two ends. CDR1 LGHNA and CDR2 YNFKEQ come from the germline V gene. The DNA of the CDR3 is TGTGCCAGCAGCCAAGGGCTTTCAGATACGCAGTATTTT. This sequence encodes CASSQGLSDTQYF.

The CDR3 reads CASSGGGTPRETQYF. The CDR3 coding sequence is TGTGCCAGTAGTGGGGGCGGGACTCCCCGAGAGACCCAGTACTTC. The chain combines TRBV19 with TRBJ2-5; TRBD1 or TRBD2 may be the D gene (6 bases each). V gave up 5 bases and J gave up 4 bases, with 17 bases separating them. Germline-derived CDR1 and CDR2 are LNHDA and SQIVND (reference sequence). The CDR3 has 15 amino acids.

This chain links TRBV28 with TRBJ2-2; D ambiguous. There are 13 residues in the CDR3. Germline V gene lookup returns CDR1 MDHEN and CDR2 SYDVKM. Deletions cut 6 bases from V and 0 bases from J, with 5 bases between. The CDR3 DNA reads TGTGCCAGCAGGTCCTCGAACACCGGGGAGCTGTTTTTT. Translating it yields CASRSSNTGELFF.

The V gene is TRBV12-3 or TRBV12-4, the J gene TRBJ1-1; D is perhaps TRBD1 (5 bases). The CDR3 contains 13 residues. Between the trimmed V and J ends, which lost 0 bases and 5 bases, there was a span of 7 bases. Written as DNA, the CDR3 is TGTGCCAGCAGTTTAGCGGGGGGAACTGAAGCTTTCTTT. This codes for CASSLAGGTEAFF.

The genes are TRBV5-1 and TRBJ2-1; a possible D gene is TRBD1 (5 bases). The CDR3 is made up of 16 amino acids. The V end was cut by 4 bases, the J end by 2 bases, with 16 bases between. Per germline, CDR1 SGHRS and CDR2 YFSETQ. CDR3 nucleotides: TGCGCCAGCAGCCCCGATCGGCAGGGCCCCTACAATGAGCAGTTCTTC. Translated: CASSPDRQGPYNEQFF.

This clone came up a few times. This sequence joins TRBV7-9 and TRBJ1-5, with D perhaps matching TRBD1 (5 bases). Between the trimmed V and J ends, which lost 3 bases and 5 bases, there was a span of 11 bases. This CDR3 spans 14 amino acids. Per the germline V gene, CDR1 is SEHNR and CDR2 is FQNEAQ (reference sequence). CDR3 in DNA: TGTGCCAGCAGCTTCTCCGGGGGGGATCAGCCCCAGCATTTT. Amino acid sequence: CASSFSGGDQPQHF.

CDR3 DNA sequence: TGTGCCAGCAGCTTAGGTTCCGGGGGCTCTGGAAACACCATATATTTT. Translated, it gives CASSLGSGGSGNTIYF. The chain carries TRBV7-9 and TRBJ1-3; D may be TRBD1 (5 bases). V was shortened by 1 base and J by 0 bases, with 10 bases between the two germline ends. The CDR3 is 16 residues long. Germline lookup yields CDR1 SEHNR and CDR2 FQNEAQ (reference sequence).

The rearrangement joins TRBV28 to TRBJ1-2, with D possibly matching TRBD1 (5 bases). This CDR3 spans 13 amino acids. Germline V gene sequence: CDR1 MDHEN, CDR2 SYDVKM. Trimming left V 6 bases short and J 0 bases short, with 8 bases between. Written as DNA, the CDR3 is TGTGCCAGCAGAGGGACGGCTAACTATGGCTACACCTTC. Its translation is CASRGTANYGYTF.

The V and J genes are TRBV7-6 and TRBJ2-7; 10 nucleotides line up with TRBD2. The trim removed 2 bases at V and 5 bases at J, leaving 6 bases unmatched. This CDR3 region has 15 residues. The germline V gene has CDR1 SGHVS and CDR2 FNYEAQ. DNA of the CDR3: TGTGCCAGCAGCTTATTGGCTAGCGGGGGAGACGAGCAGTACTTC. Its protein product is CASSLLASGGDEQYF.

V gene TRBV4-2 combines with J gene TRBJ1-6; 7 nucleotides agree with TRBD1. The CDR3 sequence is 16 residues long. After removal of 0 bases from V and 6 bases from J, the junction contained 5 bases not matched to a gene. The germline CDR1 and CDR2 sequences are LGHNA and YNFKEQ. The CDR3 region is CASSQDPQGGNSPLHF. CDR3 sequence (DNA): TGTGCCAGCAGCCAAGATCCCCAGGGGGGTAATTCACCCCTCCACTTT.

The chain carries TRBV15 and TRBJ2-5; D is undetermined. The CDR3 is 12 residues long. The V gene's germline CDR1 is LNHNV and CDR2 YYDKDF (reference sequence). V lost 0 bases and J lost 5, with 4 bases in between. DNA of the CDR3: TGTGCCACCAGCAGAGATTGGGAGACCCAGTACTTC. Translating it yields CATSRDWETQYF.

The sample holds a few counts of this clone. The gene calls are TRBV7-2 and TRBJ2-7, with 8 bases identical to TRBD1. The CDR3 totals 16 residues. Germline CDR1 and CDR2: SGHTA and FQGNSA. The V and J ends lost 1 base and 0 bases, in that order; junction bases with no gene match: 5. The CDR3 spells CASSLVETGGSYEQYF. The CDR3 DNA sequence: TGTGCCAGCAGCTTAGTTGAAACAGGGGGCTCCTACGAGCAGTACTTC.

This sequence joins TRBV5-5 and TRBJ1-1; D unclear. The germline V and J ends were trimmed by 5 bases and 6 bases, with 11 bases remaining between them. CDR1 and CDR2 (germline): SGHKS, YYEKEE (reference sequence). This CDR3 region has 12 residues. The CDR3 spells CASSRHGAEAFF. The CDR3 DNA is TGTGCCAGCAGTAGGCACGGAGCTGAAGCTTTCTTT.

This chain connects TRBV7-8 to TRBJ1-6; perhaps TRBD1 as D (6 bases). The CDR3 totals 17 residues. Germline CDR1 SGHVS, CDR2 FQNEAQ. V was pared by 0 bases and J by 7 bases, with 16 bases between. The CDR3 region is CASSLARDNTPNSPLHF. The CDR3 DNA follows: TGTGCCAGCAGCTTAGCGCGGGACAACACCCCAAATTCACCCCTCCACTTT.

This chain connects TRBV5-6 to TRBJ2-7, with TRBD1 identical over 10 bases. Germline V gene sequence: CDR1 SGHDT, CDR2 YYEEEE. This CDR3 has 15 residues. V lost 4 bases and J lost 5; bases outside the gene matches: 9. The chain's CDR3 is CASSKGQGIFHEQYF. As DNA, the CDR3 is TGTGCCAGCAGCAAGGGACAGGGGATCTTCCACGAGCAGTACTTC.

This rearrangement joins TRBV4-1 to TRBJ2-3; no clear D gene. Germline CDR1 MGHRA, CDR2 YSYEKL. With 3 bases removed from V and 1 base from J, the gap between germline ends came to 17 bases. This CDR3 is built from 17 residues. The CDR3, as DNA: TGCGCCAGCAGCCAGCCTTTAATCGTCTACGGCACAGATACGCAGTATTTT. Translated, it gives CASSQPLIVYGTDTQYF.

The J gene is TRBJ1-1, the V gene TRBV3-1 (or the pseudogene TRBV3-2); TRBD1 is a possible D gene (6 bases). There are 14 residues in the CDR3. V was pared by 1 base and J by 4 bases, with 10 bases between. In germline, CDR1 is LGHDT, CDR2 YNNKEL (reference sequence). The CDR3 is CASSQVGGGTEAFF. CDR3 bases: TGTGCCAGCAGCCAAGTAGGGGGAGGCACTGAAGCTTTCTTT.